These 8 T cell receptor beta chains came from one sample sequenced in a study of neoadjuvant anti-PD-1 for oral cavity cancer. Sequencing was performed with immunoSEQ multiplex PCR; in TCRdb, only in-frame clones are kept and a portion is missing. The profile shows around 7,000 clones, roughly 45% of them singletons. The material sequenced was tumor tissue, taken before nivolumab (anti-PD-1) treatment. Every receptor here comes from a person aged 35-79 years with oral cavity squamous cell carcinoma.

V is TRBV6-4 and J is TRBJ2-3; 12 bases line up with TRBD2. Germline loops: CDR1 MRHNA, CDR2 SNTAGT. The junction had 0 bases not matched to a gene; V was cut back by 4 bases and J by 4 bases. The CDR3 sequence is 14 residues long. CDR3: CASSASGGADTQYF. The DNA for the CDR3 is TGTGCCAGCAGTGCTAGCGGGGGGGCAGATACGCAGTATTTT.

This clone was found a few times. The chain carries TRBV19 and TRBJ1-2, with D possibly being TRBD1 (5 bases). Germline-derived CDR1 and CDR2 are LNHDA and SQIVND (reference sequence). The CDR3 is 15 amino acids. V dropped 5 bases and J dropped 3 bases, with 16 bases sitting between them. The CDR3 loop is CASSAGRAVDYGYTF. CDR3 sequence (DNA): TGTGCCAGTAGTGCGGGACGGGCAGTCGACTATGGCTACACCTTC.

CDR3 nucleotide sequence: TGTGCCAGCAGCTTGATCGGACAGCTGCTCGACGAGCAGTACTTC. This encodes CASSLIGQLLDEQYF. The genes are TRBV5-5 and TRBJ2-7; D is possibly TRBD1 (6 bases). Trimming shortened V by 1 base and J by 5 bases, and 16 bases separated the two germline ends. The CDR3 is 15 amino acids. Germline V gene lookup returns CDR1 SGHKS and CDR2 YYEKEE (reference sequence).

Sample share makes this clone medium-sized. This chain links TRBV10-1 with TRBJ2-7; either TRBD1 or TRBD2 may fit D (5 bases each). Trimming cost V 2 bases and J 6 bases, with 14 bases left between them. This CDR3 region has 14 residues. Germline CDR1 is WNHNN and CDR2 is SYGVQD (reference sequence). Written as DNA, the CDR3 is TGCGCCAGCAGTGAGAAGGTCGCAGGGACCGAGCAGTACTTC. This codes for CASSEKVAGTEQYF.

The chain is built from TRBV6-5 and TRBJ1-5; TRBD1 is a possible D gene (6 bases). Germline-derived CDR1 and CDR2 are MNHEY and SVGAGI. Trimming removed 3 bases at V and 1 base at J, with 10 bases between. The CDR3 loop spans 15 amino acids. The CDR3 DNA follows: TGTGCCAGCAGTTATCACAGGGACAGCAATCAGCCCCAGCATTTT. Translated: CASSYHRDSNQPQHF.

CDR3 in DNA: TGTGCCAGCAGTTTGGACAGGGGGCTTAGCAATCAGCCCCAGCATTTT. Encoded protein: CASSLDRGLSNQPQHF. V is TRBV28 and J is TRBJ1-5, with TRBD1 matching over 11 bases. The CDR3 runs to 16 residues. Germline CDR1 reads MDHEN; CDR2 reads SYDVKM. V gave up 3 bases and J gave up 0 bases; unmatched junction bases: 1.

The V gene is TRBV10-3, the J gene TRBJ2-7; 8 bases fit TRBD1. This CDR3 has 15 residues. V was clipped by 0 bases and J by 0 bases; unmatched bases: 1. The germline gives CDR1 ENHRY, CDR2 SYGVKD. CDR3 nucleotides: TGTGCCATCAGTGAGTCACAGGGGGTCTCCTACGAGCAGTACTTC. Translating it yields CAISESQGVSYEQYF.

By share of the sample, this clone is medium-sized. The genes are TRBV2 and TRBJ1-1, with a tentative D call TRBD1 (6 bases). The length of the CDR3 is 15 residues. V was clipped by 0 bases and J by 1 base, with 9 bases between them. Germline CDR1 is SNHLY and CDR2 is FYNNEI. CDR3 in DNA: TGTGCCAGCAGTGAAGCGGTCAGGGGGAACACTGAAGCTTTCTTT. Residues: CASSEAVRGNTEAFF.